This T cell receptor beta chain was captured by sequencing in a study of blood T cell repertoires in COVID-19. Study background: There were acute and convalescent COVID-19 samples, and they came from the United States, Italy and Spain.

V lost 5 bases to trimming and J lost 4 bases; unmatched junction nucleotides: 7. CDR3 length: 15 amino acids. Germline assignment: CDR1 LNHNV and CDR2 YYDKDF (reference sequence). This clone was seen only once. Clones were read by immunoSEQ multiplex PCR, and TCRdb kept only the in-frame ones, dropping some. Among about 250,000 clones listed, about 85% were seen once. This TCR derives from a man younger than 35 with active or convalescent COVID-19. The V call is TRBV15, the J call TRBJ2-5; TRBD2 matches at 10 bases. The sample was peripheral blood. The CDR3 DNA reads as TGTGCCACCAGCGCTAGCGGGAGTATTCGAGAGACCCAGTACTTC. It yields the protein CATSASGSIRETQYF.